This T cell receptor beta chain appears in the sequencing data of a study of T cell repertoires in cytomegalovirus infection. The wider study: Public TCR beta signatures indicated both CMV infection and matching HLA type.

Study outcomes and limitations: Accumulated public TCR beta family frequency recognized individuals carrying CMV together with the relevant HLA. Across the ex vivo response, the dominant clonotypes were HLA-C-restricted CMV-specific TCR beta clonotypes.

TCRdb recomputed calls from the reads with MiXCR, one row per CDR3 protein. The sample includes fewer than 550,000 distinct CDR3 sequences, 15% to 20% of them seen just once. This clonotype was observed at least ten times. Its antigen remains unidentified. The source is a human donor in good health (CMV status not recorded). Some clones in this sample may be carry-over from other donors' samples. The material sequenced was CD8+ T cells from PBMCs.

DNA of the CDR3: TGTGCCAGCAGCCTCGCCATAGGCCCCCGTCAGCCCCAGCATTTT. Translation: CASSLAIGPRQPQHF. The genes are TRBV7-6 and TRBJ1-5, with D unresolved. The V and J ends lost 5 bases and 6 bases respectively, with 17 bases between them. The CDR3 has 15 amino acids. Germline V gene data show CDR1 as SGHVS and CDR2 as FNYEAQ.